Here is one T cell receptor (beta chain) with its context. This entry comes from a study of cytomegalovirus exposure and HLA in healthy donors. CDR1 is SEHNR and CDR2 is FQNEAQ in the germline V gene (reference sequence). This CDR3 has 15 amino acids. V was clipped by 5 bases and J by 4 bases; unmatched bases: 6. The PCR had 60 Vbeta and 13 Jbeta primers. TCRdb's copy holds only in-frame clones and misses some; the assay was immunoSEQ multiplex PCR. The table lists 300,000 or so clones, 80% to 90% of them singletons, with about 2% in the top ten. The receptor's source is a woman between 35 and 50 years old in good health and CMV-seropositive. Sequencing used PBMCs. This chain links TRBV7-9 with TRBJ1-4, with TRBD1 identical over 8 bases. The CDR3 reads CASSRGTGVNEKLFF. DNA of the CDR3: TGTGCCAGCAGCCGAGGGACAGGTGTTAATGAAAAACTGTTTTTT.